These 30 T cell receptor beta chains were sequenced from one sample in a study of T cell changes during pregnancy in multiple sclerosis. TCRdb's copy holds only in-frame clones and misses some; the assay was immunoSEQ multiplex PCR. In the table there are over 25,000 clones, 70% to 90% of which are singletons. The sequences come from CD8+ T cells from peripheral blood mononuclear cells, collected after pregnancy. Receptor source: a female donor with multiple sclerosis, enrolled in a pregnancy study.

V usage is TRBV4-2 and J usage is TRBJ2-2; 7 bases fit TRBD1. From germline, CDR1 is LGHNA and CDR2 YNFKEQ. J gave up 5 bases and V 4 bases, and 4 bases lay outside the gene matches. The CDR3 is made up of 14 amino acids. CDR3 loop: CASSRTGETGELFF. The CDR3 nucleotides are TGTGCCAGCAGCCGAACAGGGGAAACCGGGGAGCTGTTTTTT.

The count of this clone is one. The chain employs TRBV6-4 and TRBJ2-1; TRBD2 matches 7 bases. Germline CDR1 reads MRHNA; CDR2 reads SNTAGT. Trimming took 3 bases from V and 6 from J; bases not matched to a gene: 8. The CDR3 runs 15 residues. CDR3 nucleotides: TGTGCCAGCAGTGAATCACCGGGACTACTCAATGAGCAGTTCTTC. Translating gives CASSESPGLLNEQFF.

The chain carries TRBV4-2 and TRBJ2-1; 7 bases line up with TRBD1. The germline V gene has CDR1 LGHNA and CDR2 YNFKEQ. CDR3 length equals 16 residues. The V gene end was trimmed by 3 bases and the J gene end by 2 bases; junction bases not matched to a gene: 7. The CDR3 coding sequence is TGTGCCAGCAGCCACACTGACAGGGTCCCCTACAATGAGCAGTTCTTC. This gives the protein CASSHTDRVPYNEQFF.

The chain recombines TRBV4-3 with TRBJ1-1; D gene uncertain. The germline gives CDR1 LGHNA, CDR2 YSLEER. The CDR3 contains 15 residues. Trimming removed 4 bases at V and 1 base at J, with 13 bases between. CDR3 sequence reads: CASSPQAEPNTEAFF. In nucleotides, the CDR3 is TGCGCCAGCAGCCCCCAGGCAGAACCGAACACTGAAGCTTTCTTT.

This chain joins TRBV5-4 and TRBJ2-7, with TRBD2 as a possible D gene (6 bases). There are 13 residues in the CDR3. V shed 0 bases and J shed 3 bases, with 7 bases lying between them. CDR1 and CDR2 (germline): SGHNT, YYREEE (reference sequence). In nucleotides, the CDR3 is TGTGCCAGCAGCTTGGTCGGGGGCTACGAGCAGTACTTC. Its translation: CASSLVGGYEQYF. The whole variable domain, remainder taken from reference TRBV5-4 and TRBJ2-7, is ETGVTQSPTHLIKTRGQQVTLRCSSQSGHNTVSWYQQALGQGPQFIFQYYREEENGRGNFPPRFSGLQFPNYSSELNVNALELDDSALYLCASSLVGGYEQYFGPGTRLTVT.

The CDR3 loop is CASWYGGSQYF. The CDR3 bases are TGTGCCAGTTGGTATGGGGGCTCGCAGTACTTC. V usage is TRBV27 and J usage is TRBJ2-7; D is possibly TRBD1 (6 bases). In germline, CDR1 is MNHEY, CDR2 SMNVEV (reference sequence). V dropped 9 bases and J dropped 9 bases, with 15 bases sitting between them. The CDR3 is 11 residues long.

The chain has TRBV10-3 and TRBJ2-7, with D unclear. V lost 5 bases and J 2 bases, leaving 7 bases between the germline ends. Germline V gene lookup returns CDR1 ENHRY and CDR2 SYGVKD. The CDR3 contains 12 residues. Here the CDR3 DNA reads TGTGCCATCAGTACTAATACCTACGAGCAGTACTTC. This sequence encodes CAISTNTYEQYF.

The chain has TRBV7-2 and TRBJ1-3; D remains unclear. Germline assignment: CDR1 SGHTA and CDR2 FQGNSA. Trimming left V 1 base short and J 1 base short, with 11 bases between. The CDR3 loop spans 16 amino acids. The CDR3 spells CASSLDSLHSGNTIYF. CDR3 bases: TGTGCCAGCAGCTTAGACAGCTTACATTCTGGAAACACCATATATTTT.

V is TRBV6-4 and J is TRBJ2-2, with TRBD1 identical over 7 bases. Germline V lookup: CDR1 MRHNA, CDR2 SNTAGT. Trimming cost V 7 bases and J 2 bases; bases outside gene matches: 4. CDR3 length: 14 amino acids. This CDR3 reads CASKTGFNTGELFF. CDR3 DNA: TGTGCCAGCAAGACAGGGTTCAACACCGGGGAGCTGTTTTTT.

The chain employs TRBV4-1 and TRBJ2-1; 11 nucleotides align to TRBD2. Germline assignment: CDR1 MGHRA and CDR2 YSYEKL. With 0 bases clipped from V and 5 bases from J, the junction kept 12 bases outside the gene matches. The CDR3 spans 19 residues. The chain's CDR3 is CASSQEGTSGFPGDNEQFF. The CDR3 DNA follows: TGCGCCAGCAGCCAAGAAGGGACTAGCGGCTTCCCGGGGGACAATGAGCAGTTCTTC.

The chain joins TRBV5-1 to TRBJ1-3, with D hard to call. There are 18 residues in the CDR3. Germline V gene sequence: CDR1 SGHRS, CDR2 YFSETQ. Trimming pared 1 base from V and 0 bases from J, leaving 17 bases between. The CDR3 sequence is CASSLFLRGTASGNTIYF. In nucleotides, the CDR3 is TGCGCCAGCAGCTTGTTTTTGCGGGGTACCGCCTCTGGAAACACCATATATTTT.

The chain joins TRBV6-5 to TRBJ2-5; D uncertain. Trimming stripped 1 base from V and 5 bases from J, with 8 bases between. Germline-derived CDR1 and CDR2 are MNHEY and SVGAGI. The CDR3 is made up of 13 amino acids. The CDR3 sequence: CASSYFLGETQYF. CDR3 bases: TGTGCCAGCAGTTACTTTTTGGGCGAGACCCAGTACTTC.

The chain is built from TRBV19 and TRBJ2-2, with D possibly matching TRBD2 (7 bases). V lost 5 bases and J lost 4, with 14 bases in between. Germline-derived CDR1 and CDR2 are LNHDA and SQIVND (reference sequence). The CDR3 contains 15 residues. DNA for the CDR3: TGTGCCAGTAGTGGGGGGGGCGGGGGCACCGGGGAGCTGTTTTTT. Its translation: CASSGGGGGTGELFF.

This clone came up once. The CDR3 DNA sequence: TGTGCCAGCAGCTTGGGGGGGGGCAGCTACAATGAGCAGTTCTTC. Protein: CASSLGGGSYNEQFF. The J gene is TRBJ2-1, the V gene TRBV11-2; D perhaps matches TRBD2 (7 bases). CDR3 length: 15 amino acids. The germline V gene encodes CDR1 SGHAT and CDR2 FQNNGV. V lost 3 bases and J lost 3, with 12 bases in between.

J is TRBJ2-2 and V is TRBV7-3; D is possibly TRBD1 (6 bases). The CDR3 contains 17 residues. V dropped 4 bases and J dropped 2 bases, with 17 bases sitting between them. Germline V lookup: CDR1 SGHTA, CDR2 FQGTGA. The CDR3 reads CASSSLQDRGNTGELFF. CDR3 DNA sequence: TGTGCCAGCAGCTCACTTCAGGACAGAGGCAACACCGGGGAGCTGTTTTTT.

This clone appeared once. The chain is built from TRBV7-9 and TRBJ2-3, with 12 bases that match TRBD1. The CDR3 is made up of 16 amino acids. V shed 2 bases, J shed 6 bases, and the junction held 6 bases outside the gene matches. The germline gives CDR1 SEHNR, CDR2 FQNEAQ (reference sequence). The CDR3 nucleotides are TGTGCCAGCAGCTTATTGGGACAGGGGGCTAGGGATACGCAGTATTTT. It specifies CASSLLGQGARDTQYF.

The chain is built from TRBV4-3 and TRBJ2-3, with D hard to call. The CDR3 covers 14 residues. Germline-derived CDR1 and CDR2 are LGHNA and YSLEER. V lost 0 bases and J lost 3, with 7 bases in between. The CDR3 DNA follows: TGCGCCAGCAGCCAAGATTTCGGTACAGATACGCAGTATTTT. Translation: CASSQDFGTDTQYF.

The chain carries TRBV5-5 and TRBJ2-5; 7 bases are shared with TRBD2. CDR3 length: 15 amino acids. J was trimmed by 0 bases and V by 2 bases; bases with no gene match: 4. Germline V CDR1 and CDR2: SGHKS, YYEKEE (reference sequence). The CDR3 loop reads CASSFSGNYQETQYF. For the CDR3, the DNA is TGTGCCAGCAGCTTCAGCGGGAATTACCAAGAGACCCAGTACTTC.

The gene calls are TRBV7-9 and TRBJ1-1; D is unclear. Trimming removed 5 bases at V and 0 bases at J, with 13 bases between. The CDR3 covers 15 residues. CDR1 is SEHNR, CDR2 FQNEAQ, per germline (reference sequence). The DNA of the CDR3 is TGTGCCAGCAGCAGTGACACTTCCATGAACACTGAAGCTTTCTTT. This translates into CASSSDTSMNTEAFF.

The gene calls are TRBV27 and TRBJ2-3; maybe TRBD2 (6 bases). Germline V CDR1 and CDR2: MNHEY, SMNVEV (reference sequence). The length of the CDR3 is 13 residues. Trimming left V 3 bases short and J 3 bases short, with 7 bases between. The CDR3: CASSLGGTDTQYF. CDR3 bases: TGTGCCAGCAGTTTGGGGGGTACAGATACGCAGTATTTT.

This chain links TRBV11-3 with TRBJ2-3, with 7 bases identical to TRBD1. V trimming: 5 bases; J trimming: 3 bases; junction bases outside the gene matches: 8. The germline V gene has CDR1 SGHNT and CDR2 YENEEA. CDR3 length: 15 amino acids. This chain's CDR3 is CASSPRQGATDTQYF. CDR3 in DNA: TGTGCCAGCAGCCCTAGACAGGGTGCAACAGATACGCAGTATTTT. Drawing the rest from reference TRBV11-3 and TRBJ2-3, the complete variable domain is EAGVVQSPRYKIIEKKQPVAFWCNPISGHNTLYWYLQNLGQGPELLIRYENEEAVDDSQLPKDRFSAERLKGVDSTLKIQPAELGDSAVYLCASSPRQGATDTQYFGPGTRLTVL.

The genes are TRBV6-1 and TRBJ1-5; weak D call: TRBD1 (5 bases). The CDR3 runs to 15 residues. CDR1 and CDR2 from the germline V gene are MNHNS and SASEGT. V was clipped by 7 bases and J by 0 bases, with 13 bases between them. The CDR3 nucleotides are TGTGCCAGCAAACAGGAATTATATAGCAATCAGCCCCAGCATTTT. This sequence encodes CASKQELYSNQPQHF.

With respect to this clone: Relative to the germline gene, one junction end is altered; a read error may explain this. The chain is built from TRBV6-4 and TRBJ2-3; 10 bases map to TRBD2. The CDR3 runs to 15 residues. Germline lookup yields CDR1 MRHNA and CDR2 SNTAGT. The CDR3 DNA follows: TGTGCCAGCAGTGACGCTAGCGGGAGCACTGATACGCAGTATTTT. Protein: CASSDASGSTDTQYF.

This chain uses TRBV28 with TRBJ1-3, with 9 bases identical to TRBD1. Germline-derived CDR1 and CDR2 are MDHEN and SYDVKM. CDR3 length: 16 amino acids. Trimming took 3 bases from V and 2 from J; bases not matched to a gene: 5. CDR3: CASSFWTGEAGNTIYF. CDR3 DNA: TGTGCCAGCAGTTTTTGGACAGGGGAGGCTGGAAACACCATATATTTT. The whole variable domain, filled in from reference TRBV28 and TRBJ1-3, reads DVKVTQSSRYLVKRTGEKVFLECVQDMDHENMFWYRQDPGLGLRLIYFSYDVKMKEKGDIPEGYSVSREKKERFSLILESASTNQTSMYLCASSFWTGEAGNTIYFGEGSWLTVV.

This clone was observed a single time. The gene calls are TRBV29-1 and TRBJ2-5, with TRBD1 identical over 8 bases. J gave up 3 bases and V 6 bases, and 6 bases lay outside the gene matches. Germline V gene data show CDR1 as SQVTM and CDR2 as ANQGSEA. This CDR3 is built from 13 residues. CDR3 DNA sequence: TGCAGCGTAGCCTCGGACAGGGAAGAGACCCAGTACTTC. Its translation: CSVASDREETQYF.

This chain connects TRBV5-1 to TRBJ1-2, with a possible D match to TRBD1 (5 bases). Trimming took 6 bases from V and 5 from J, leaving 17 bases between them. The length of the CDR3 is 14 residues. CDR1 is SGHRS and CDR2 is YFSETQ in the germline V gene. The CDR3 nucleotides are TGCGCCAGCACCCTGGGGCATGGCGCTTATGGCTACACCTTC. It encodes CASTLGHGAYGYTF.

The V call is TRBV7-9, the J call TRBJ2-3; TRBD2 aligns across 7 bases. The CDR3 totals 13 residues. V lost 5 bases and J lost 6; bases outside the gene matches: 5. Germline CDR1 is SEHNR and CDR2 is FQNEAQ (reference sequence). Here the CDR3 DNA reads TGTGCCAGCAGCGGCGGACTAGTCGATACGCAGTATTTT. Protein sequence: CASSGGLVDTQYF. Based on the CDR3 plus reference TRBV7-9 and TRBJ2-3, the full variable domain is DTGVSQNPRHKITKRGQNVTFRCDPISEHNRLYWYRQTLGQGPEFLTYFQNEAQLEKSRLLSDRFSAERPKGSFSTLEIQRTEQGDSAMYLCASSGGLVDTQYFGPGTRLTVL.

The rearrangement links TRBV13 to TRBJ2-1; possibly TRBD2 for D (5 bases). The germline V gene encodes CDR1 PRHDT and CDR2 FYEKMQ (reference sequence). The V end was cut by 2 bases, the J end by 9 bases, with 14 bases between. The CDR3 has 14 amino acids. This CDR3 is CASSLKLVHIEQFF. The DNA of the CDR3 is TGTGCCAGCAGCTTAAAACTAGTCCATATTGAGCAGTTCTTC.

V and J are TRBV18 and TRBJ1-2, with D unresolved. Germline CDR1 reads KGHSH; CDR2 reads LQKENI. V shed 3 bases and J shed 4 bases, with 21 bases lying between them. The CDR3 covers 17 residues. CDR3 sequence (DNA): TGTGCCAGCTCACCCCTAACGTCTGAGGGTGGGGTCTATGGCTACACCTTC. It specifies CASSPLTSEGGVYGYTF.

This chain uses TRBV7-9 with TRBJ2-3; 8 bases line up with TRBD2. This CDR3 contains 16 residues. CDR1 is SEHNR and CDR2 is FQNEAQ in the germline V gene (reference sequence). Trimming at V came to 1 base and at J to 0 bases, leaving 3 bases not matched to a gene. CDR3 bases: TGTGCCAGCAGCTTAGAACTAGCGGATAGCACAGATACGCAGTATTTT. Translating gives CASSLELADSTDTQYF.